A single sample gave rise to the 4 T cell receptor beta chains below, sequenced in a study of Ad26.COV2.S vaccination and SARS-CoV-2 variants. Treatment of the sample: about 20 received Ad26.COV2.S at low or high dose, single or two shots; roughly five received placebo; per-sample allocation not given. After the first vaccine or placebo injection, samples were drawn on day 63. Some clones are missing from TCRdb's copy, which holds only in-frame ones; the method was immunoSEQ multiplex PCR. The profile shows 300,000 to 400,000 clones, about 89% of them singletons. The material sequenced was peripheral blood, taken in a trial of Ad26.COV2.S vaccine versus placebo. The receptors come from a person between 18 and 60 years old who received the Ad26.COV2.S COVID-19 vaccine or a placebo.

The chain couples TRBV3-1 (or the pseudogene TRBV3-2) to TRBJ1-3, with D unclear. The CDR3 is 15 amino acids. Looked up from germline, CDR1 is LGHDT and CDR2 is YNNKEL (reference sequence). V was shortened by 0 bases and J by 2 bases, with 8 bases between the two germline ends. The CDR3 nucleotides are TGTGCCAGCAGCCAAGATGGAGGAGCTGGAAACACCATATATTTT. This translates into CASSQDGGAGNTIYF.

V is TRBV11-2 and J is TRBJ2-7; tentatively, D is TRBD1 (7 bases). The V gene lost 0 bases and the J gene lost 7 bases, with 16 bases spanning the gap. From germline, CDR1 is SGHAT and CDR2 FQNNGV. The CDR3 contains 15 residues. The CDR3 coding sequence is TGTGCCAGCAGCTTAGATTTGGCGGAGGGGGCTGAGCAGTACTTC. It specifies CASSLDLAEGAEQYF.

J is TRBJ1-1 and V is TRBV29-1, with TRBD1 matching over 11 bases. This CDR3 has 14 amino acids. With V trimmed by 7 bases and J by 3 bases, 7 bases remained unmatched. Per germline, CDR1 SQVTM and CDR2 ANQGSEA. The CDR3 is CSARTGGLDTEAFF. CDR3 sequence (DNA): TGCAGCGCAAGGACAGGGGGCTTGGACACTGAAGCTTTCTTT.

V and J are TRBV6-1 and TRBJ2-3; TRBD1 matches at 7 bases. Looked up from germline, CDR1 is MNHNS and CDR2 is SASEGT. J lost 3 bases, V lost 2 bases, and 2 bases had no gene match. The CDR3 length is 14 residues. DNA for the CDR3: TGTGCCAGCAGTGAACGGGGACAGACAGATACGCAGTATTTT. This codes for CASSERGQTDTQYF.